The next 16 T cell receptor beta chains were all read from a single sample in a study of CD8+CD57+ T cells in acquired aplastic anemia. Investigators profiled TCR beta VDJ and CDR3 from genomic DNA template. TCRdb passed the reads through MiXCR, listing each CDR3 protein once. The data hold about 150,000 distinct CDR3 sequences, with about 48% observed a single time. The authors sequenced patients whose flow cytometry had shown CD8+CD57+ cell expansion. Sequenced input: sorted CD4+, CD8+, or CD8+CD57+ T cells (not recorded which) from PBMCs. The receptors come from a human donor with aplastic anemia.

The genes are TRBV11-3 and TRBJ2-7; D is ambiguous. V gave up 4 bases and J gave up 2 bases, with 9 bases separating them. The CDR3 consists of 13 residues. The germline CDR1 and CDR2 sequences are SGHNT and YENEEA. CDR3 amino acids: CASSYDLAYEQYF. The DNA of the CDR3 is TGTGCCAGCAGCTACGACCTGGCCTACGAGCAGTACTTC.

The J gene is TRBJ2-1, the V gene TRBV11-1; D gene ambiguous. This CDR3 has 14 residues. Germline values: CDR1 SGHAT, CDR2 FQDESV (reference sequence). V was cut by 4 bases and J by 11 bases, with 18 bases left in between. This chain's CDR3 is CASSSHSPENKQFF. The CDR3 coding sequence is TGTGCCAGCAGCTCGCACTCTCCGGAGAATAAGCAGTTCTTC.

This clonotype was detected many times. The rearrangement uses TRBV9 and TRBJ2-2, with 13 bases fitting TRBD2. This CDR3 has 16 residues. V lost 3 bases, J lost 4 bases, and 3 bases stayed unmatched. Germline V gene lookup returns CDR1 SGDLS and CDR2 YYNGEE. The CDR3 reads CASSARLAGGTGELFF. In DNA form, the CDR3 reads TGTGCCAGCAGCGCCAGACTAGCGGGAGGCACCGGGGAGCTGTTTTTT.

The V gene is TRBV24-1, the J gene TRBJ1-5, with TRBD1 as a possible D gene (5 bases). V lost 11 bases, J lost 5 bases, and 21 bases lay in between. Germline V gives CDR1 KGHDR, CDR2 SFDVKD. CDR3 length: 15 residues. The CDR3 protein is CASGRLGVRDQPQHF. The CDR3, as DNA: TGTGCCAGCGGTCGCCTTGGAGTCAGGGATCAGCCCCAGCATTTT.

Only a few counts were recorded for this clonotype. The CDR3 protein is CATSDRTGDGYTF. The CDR3 DNA reads as TGTGCCACCAGTGACCGGACAGGGGATGGCTACACCTTC. V and J are TRBV24-1 and TRBJ1-2; 9 positions match TRBD1. There are 13 residues in the CDR3. The trim removed 4 bases at V and 6 bases at J, leaving 2 bases unmatched. The germline V gene has CDR1 KGHDR and CDR2 SFDVKD.

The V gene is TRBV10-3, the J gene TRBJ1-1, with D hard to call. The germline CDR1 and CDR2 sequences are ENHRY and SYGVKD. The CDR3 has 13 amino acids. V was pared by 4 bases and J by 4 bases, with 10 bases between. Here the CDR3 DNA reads TGTGCCATCAGTGCTTCCCTAGGCACTGAAGCTTTCTTT. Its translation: CAISASLGTEAFF.

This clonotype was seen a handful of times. The CDR3 region has the DNA TGTGCCAGCAGCTTAGGGACCCTGTACGAGCAGTACTTC. Its translation: CASSLGTLYEQYF. The gene calls are TRBV7-8 and TRBJ2-7; D uncertain. CDR3 size: 13 residues. The ends were cut back, 1 base at V and 4 bases at J, with 8 bases in the middle. CDR1 is SGHVS and CDR2 is FQNEAQ in the germline V gene.

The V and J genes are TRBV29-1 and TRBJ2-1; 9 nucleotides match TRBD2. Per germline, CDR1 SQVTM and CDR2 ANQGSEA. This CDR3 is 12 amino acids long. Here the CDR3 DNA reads TGCAGTGCTACTAGCGGGTACAATGAGCAGTTCTTC. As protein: CSATSGYNEQFF.

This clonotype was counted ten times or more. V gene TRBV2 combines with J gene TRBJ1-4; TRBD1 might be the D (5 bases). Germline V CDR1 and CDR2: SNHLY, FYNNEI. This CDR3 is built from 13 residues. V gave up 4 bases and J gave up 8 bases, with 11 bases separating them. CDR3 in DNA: TGTGCCAGCAGTGCCGGGGCGCGAGAAAAACTGTTTTTT. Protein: CASSAGAREKLFF.

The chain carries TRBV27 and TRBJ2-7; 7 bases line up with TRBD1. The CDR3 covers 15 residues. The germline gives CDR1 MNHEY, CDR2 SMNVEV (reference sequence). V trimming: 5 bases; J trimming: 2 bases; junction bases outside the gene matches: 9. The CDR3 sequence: CASSTDRDRAYEQYF. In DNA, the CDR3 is TGTGCCAGCAGTACCGACCGGGACAGAGCCTACGAGCAGTACTTC.

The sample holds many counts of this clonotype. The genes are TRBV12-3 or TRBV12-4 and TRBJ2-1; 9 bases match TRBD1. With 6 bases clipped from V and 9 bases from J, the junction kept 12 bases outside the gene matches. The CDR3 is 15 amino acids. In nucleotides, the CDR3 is TGTGCCAGCAGCGGCTCCGGGACAGGGATGTTTGAGCAGTTCTTC. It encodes CASSGSGTGMFEQFF.

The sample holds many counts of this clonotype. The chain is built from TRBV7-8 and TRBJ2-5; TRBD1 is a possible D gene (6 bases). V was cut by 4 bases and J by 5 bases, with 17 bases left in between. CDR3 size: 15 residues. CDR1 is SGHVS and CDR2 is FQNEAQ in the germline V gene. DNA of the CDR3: TGTGCCAGCAGCTCTACAACACAGGGTGGTGAGACCCAGTACTTC. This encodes CASSSTTQGGETQYF.

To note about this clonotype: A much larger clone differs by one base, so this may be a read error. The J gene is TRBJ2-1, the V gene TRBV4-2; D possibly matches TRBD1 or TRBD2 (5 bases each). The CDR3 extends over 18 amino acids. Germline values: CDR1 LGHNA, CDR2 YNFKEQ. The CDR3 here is CASTPLGEAVKSYNEQIF. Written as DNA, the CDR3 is TGTGCCAGCACCCCGTTGGGGGAAGCGGTAAAGTCCTACAATGAGCAGATCTTC.

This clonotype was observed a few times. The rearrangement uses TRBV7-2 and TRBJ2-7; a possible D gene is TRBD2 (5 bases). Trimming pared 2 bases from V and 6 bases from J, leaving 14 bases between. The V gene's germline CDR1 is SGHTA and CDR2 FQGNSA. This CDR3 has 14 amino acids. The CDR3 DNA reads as TGTGCCAGCAGCTTAACGGGATCCCTGTTCGAGCAGTACTTC. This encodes CASSLTGSLFEQYF.

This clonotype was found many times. This CDR3 reads CASSQEGQGYDEQYF. DNA of the CDR3: TGTGCCAGCAGCCAGGAGGGACAGGGGTATGACGAGCAGTACTTC. The chain recombines TRBV9 with TRBJ2-7, with TRBD1 matching 10 bases. The CDR3 runs 15 residues. The ends lost 4 bases at V and 5 bases at J; junction bases unmatched: 9. Germline CDR1 SGDLS, CDR2 YYNGEE.

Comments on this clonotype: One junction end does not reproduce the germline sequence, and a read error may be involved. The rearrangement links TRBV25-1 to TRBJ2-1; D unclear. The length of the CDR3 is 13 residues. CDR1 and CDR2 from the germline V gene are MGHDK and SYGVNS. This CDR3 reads CASSDYTLGKQFF. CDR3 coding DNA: TGCGCCAGCAGTGATTACACCCTGGGTAAGCAGTTCTTC. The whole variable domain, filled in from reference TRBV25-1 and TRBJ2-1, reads EADIYQTPRYLVIGTGKKITLECSQTMGHDKMYWYQQDPGMELHLIHYSYGVNSTEKGDLSSESTVSRIRTEHFPLTLESARPSHTSQYLCASSDYTLGKQFFGPGTRLTVL.